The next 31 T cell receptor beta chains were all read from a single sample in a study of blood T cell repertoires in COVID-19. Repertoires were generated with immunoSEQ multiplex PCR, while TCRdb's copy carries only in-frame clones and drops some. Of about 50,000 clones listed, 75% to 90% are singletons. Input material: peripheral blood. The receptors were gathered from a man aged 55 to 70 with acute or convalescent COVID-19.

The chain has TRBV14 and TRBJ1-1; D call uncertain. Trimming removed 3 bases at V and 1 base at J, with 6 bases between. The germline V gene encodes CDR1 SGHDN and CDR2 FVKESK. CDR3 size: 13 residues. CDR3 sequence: CASSHRGNTEAFF. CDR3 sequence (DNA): TGTGCCAGCAGCCACCGGGGGAACACTGAAGCTTTCTTT. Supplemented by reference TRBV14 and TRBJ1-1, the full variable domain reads EAGVTQFPSHSVIEKGQTVTLRCDPISGHDNLYWYRRVMGKEIKFLLHFVKESKQDESGMPNNRFLAERTGGTYSTLKVQPAELEDSGVYFCASSHRGNTEAFFGQGTRLTVV.

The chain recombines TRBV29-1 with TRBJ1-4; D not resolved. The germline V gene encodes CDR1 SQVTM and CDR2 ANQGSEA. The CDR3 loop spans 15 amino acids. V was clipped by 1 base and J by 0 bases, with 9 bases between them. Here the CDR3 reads CSVEALETTNEKLFF. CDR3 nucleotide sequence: TGCAGCGTTGAAGCTCTGGAGACAACTAATGAAAAACTGTTTTTT.

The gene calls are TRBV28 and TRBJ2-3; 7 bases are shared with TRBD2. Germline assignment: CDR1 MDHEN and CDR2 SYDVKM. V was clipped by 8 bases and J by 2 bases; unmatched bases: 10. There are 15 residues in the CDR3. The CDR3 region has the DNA TGTGCCAGCCAAACTAGCGCCTTCCTCACAGATACGCAGTATTTT. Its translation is CASQTSAFLTDTQYF.

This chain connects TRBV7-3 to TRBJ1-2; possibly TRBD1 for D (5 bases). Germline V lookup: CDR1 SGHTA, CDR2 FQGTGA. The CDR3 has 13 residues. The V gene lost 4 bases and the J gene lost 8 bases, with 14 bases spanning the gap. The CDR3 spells CASSSDSSGGYTF. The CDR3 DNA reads TGTGCCAGCAGCTCTGACAGCTCCGGGGGCTACACCTTC.

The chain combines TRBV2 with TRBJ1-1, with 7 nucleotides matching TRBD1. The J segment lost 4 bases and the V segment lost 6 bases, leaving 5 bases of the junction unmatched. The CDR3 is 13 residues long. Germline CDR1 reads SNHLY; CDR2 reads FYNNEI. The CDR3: CASRLTGATEAFF. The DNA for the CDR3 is TGTGCCAGCAGGCTTACAGGGGCCACTGAAGCTTTCTTT.

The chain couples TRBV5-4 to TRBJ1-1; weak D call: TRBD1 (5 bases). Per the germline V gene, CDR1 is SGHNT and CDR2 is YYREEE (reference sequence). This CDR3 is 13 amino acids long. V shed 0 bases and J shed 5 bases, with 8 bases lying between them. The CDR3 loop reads CASSLVAGTEAFF. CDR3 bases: TGTGCCAGCAGCTTGGTAGCAGGGACTGAAGCTTTCTTT.

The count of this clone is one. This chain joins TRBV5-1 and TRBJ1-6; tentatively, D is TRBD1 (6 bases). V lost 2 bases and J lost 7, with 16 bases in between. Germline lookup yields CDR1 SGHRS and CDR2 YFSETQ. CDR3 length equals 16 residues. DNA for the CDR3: TGCGCCAGCAGCTTCACAGGGCCGGGATTAAATTCACCCCTCCACTTT. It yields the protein CASSFTGPGLNSPLHF.

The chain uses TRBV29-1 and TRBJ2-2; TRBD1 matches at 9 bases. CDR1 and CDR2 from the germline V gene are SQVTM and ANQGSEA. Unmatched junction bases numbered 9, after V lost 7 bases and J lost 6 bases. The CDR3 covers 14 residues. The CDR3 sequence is CSARVDRGSGELFF. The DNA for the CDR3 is TGCAGCGCCCGAGTGGACAGGGGTTCCGGGGAGCTGTTTTTT.

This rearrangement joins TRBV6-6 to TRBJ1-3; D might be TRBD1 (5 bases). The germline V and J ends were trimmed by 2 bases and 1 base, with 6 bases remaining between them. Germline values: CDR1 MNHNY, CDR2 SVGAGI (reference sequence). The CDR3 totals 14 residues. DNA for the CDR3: TGTGCCAGCAGTTACGGGGGGTCTGGAAACACCATATATTTT. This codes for CASSYGGSGNTIYF.

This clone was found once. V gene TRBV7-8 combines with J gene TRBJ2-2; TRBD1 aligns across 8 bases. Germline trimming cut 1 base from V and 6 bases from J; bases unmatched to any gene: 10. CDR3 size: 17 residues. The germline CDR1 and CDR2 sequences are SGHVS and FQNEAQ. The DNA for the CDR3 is TGTGCCAGCAGCTTAGTAACGGCAGGGGGCGCAGCCGGGGAGCTGTTTTTT. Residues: CASSLVTAGGAAGELFF.

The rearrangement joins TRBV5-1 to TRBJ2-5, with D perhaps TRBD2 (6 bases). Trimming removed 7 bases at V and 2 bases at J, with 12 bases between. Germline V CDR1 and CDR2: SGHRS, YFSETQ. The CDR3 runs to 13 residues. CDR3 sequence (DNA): TGCGCCAGCGTCGCGGGAAATCAAGAGACCCAGTACTTC. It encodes CASVAGNQETQYF.

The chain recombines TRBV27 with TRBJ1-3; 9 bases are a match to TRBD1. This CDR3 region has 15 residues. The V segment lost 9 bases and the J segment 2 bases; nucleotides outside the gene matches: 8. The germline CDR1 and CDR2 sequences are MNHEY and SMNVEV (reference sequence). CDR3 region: CARVGDRVTGNTIYF. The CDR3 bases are TGTGCCAGGGTGGGGGACAGGGTAACTGGAAACACCATATATTTT.

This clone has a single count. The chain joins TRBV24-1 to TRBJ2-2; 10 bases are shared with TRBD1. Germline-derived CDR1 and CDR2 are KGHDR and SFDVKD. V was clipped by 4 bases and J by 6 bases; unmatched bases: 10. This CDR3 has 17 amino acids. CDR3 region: CATSEPRTGQGSGELFF. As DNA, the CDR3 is TGTGCCACCAGTGAACCAAGAACGGGACAGGGGTCCGGGGAGCTGTTTTTT.

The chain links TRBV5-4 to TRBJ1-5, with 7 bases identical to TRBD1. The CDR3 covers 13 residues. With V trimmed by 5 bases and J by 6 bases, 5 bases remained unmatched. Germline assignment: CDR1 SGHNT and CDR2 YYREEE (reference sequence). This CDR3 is CASSQDRAQPQHF. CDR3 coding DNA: TGTGCCAGCAGTCAAGACAGGGCTCAGCCCCAGCATTTT.

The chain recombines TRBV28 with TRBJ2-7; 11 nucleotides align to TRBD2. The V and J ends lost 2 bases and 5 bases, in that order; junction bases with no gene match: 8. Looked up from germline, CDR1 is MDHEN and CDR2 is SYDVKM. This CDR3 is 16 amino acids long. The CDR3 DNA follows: TGTGCCAGCAGTTTAGAACTAGCGGGAGTTCGCGACGAGCAGTACTTC. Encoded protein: CASSLELAGVRDEQYF.

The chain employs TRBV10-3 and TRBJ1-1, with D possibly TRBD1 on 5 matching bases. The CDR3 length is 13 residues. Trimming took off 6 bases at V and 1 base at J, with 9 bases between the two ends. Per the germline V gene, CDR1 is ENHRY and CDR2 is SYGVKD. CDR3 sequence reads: CAIRLQENTEAFF. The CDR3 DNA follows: TGTGCCATCAGGCTACAGGAGAACACTGAAGCTTTCTTT.

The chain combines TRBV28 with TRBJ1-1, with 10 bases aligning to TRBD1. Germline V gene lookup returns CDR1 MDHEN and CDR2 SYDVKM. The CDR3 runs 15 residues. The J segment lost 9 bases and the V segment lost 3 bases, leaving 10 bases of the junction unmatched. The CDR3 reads CASSFFPATGGKAFF. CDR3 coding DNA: TGTGCCAGCAGTTTTTTTCCAGCGACAGGGGGCAAAGCTTTCTTT. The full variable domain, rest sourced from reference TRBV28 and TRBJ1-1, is DVKVTQSSRYLVKRTGEKVFLECVQDMDHENMFWYRQDPGLGLRLIYFSYDVKMKEKGDIPEGYSVSREKKERFSLILESASTNQTSMYLCASSFFPATGGKAFFGQGTRLTVV.

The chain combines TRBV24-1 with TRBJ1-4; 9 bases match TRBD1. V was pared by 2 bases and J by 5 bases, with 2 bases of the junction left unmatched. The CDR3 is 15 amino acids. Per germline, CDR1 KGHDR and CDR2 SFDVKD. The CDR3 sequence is CATSDSGTGNEKLFF. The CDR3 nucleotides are TGTGCCACCAGTGATTCCGGGACAGGGAATGAAAAACTGTTTTTT.

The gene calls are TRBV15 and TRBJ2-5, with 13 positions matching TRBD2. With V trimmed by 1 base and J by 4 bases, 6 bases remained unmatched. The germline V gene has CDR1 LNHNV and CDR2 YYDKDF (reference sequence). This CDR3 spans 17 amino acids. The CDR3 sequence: CATSRGLAGGGGETQYF. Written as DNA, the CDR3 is TGTGCCACCAGCAGAGGACTAGCGGGAGGTGGAGGAGAGACCCAGTACTTC.

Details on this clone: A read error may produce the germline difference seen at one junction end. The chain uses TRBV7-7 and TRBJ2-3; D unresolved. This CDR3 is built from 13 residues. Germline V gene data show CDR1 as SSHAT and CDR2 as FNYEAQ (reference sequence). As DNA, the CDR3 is TGTGCTAGCAGTTCCACCTACACAGATACGCAGTATTTT. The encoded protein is CASSSTYTDTQYF.

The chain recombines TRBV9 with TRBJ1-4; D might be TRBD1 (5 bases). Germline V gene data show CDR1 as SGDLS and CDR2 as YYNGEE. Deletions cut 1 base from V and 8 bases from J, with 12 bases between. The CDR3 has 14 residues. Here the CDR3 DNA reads TGTGCCAGCAGCGTATCTGTTAAGGGGGAAAAACTGTTTTTT. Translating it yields CASSVSVKGEKLFF.

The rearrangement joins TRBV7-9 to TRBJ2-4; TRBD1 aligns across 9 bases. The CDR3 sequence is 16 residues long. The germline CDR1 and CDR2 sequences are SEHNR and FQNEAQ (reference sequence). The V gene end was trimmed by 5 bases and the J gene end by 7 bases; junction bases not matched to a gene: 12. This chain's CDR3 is CASSHRGRTGANIQYF. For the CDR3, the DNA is TGTGCCAGCAGCCATAGGGGCCGGACAGGGGCCAACATTCAGTACTTC.

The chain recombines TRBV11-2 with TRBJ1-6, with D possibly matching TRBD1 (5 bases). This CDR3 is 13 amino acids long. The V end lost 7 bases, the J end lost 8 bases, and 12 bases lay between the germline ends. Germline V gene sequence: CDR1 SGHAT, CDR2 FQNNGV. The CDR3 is CASNTGGDSPLHF. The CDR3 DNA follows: TGTGCCAGCAACACGGGGGGTGATTCACCCCTCCACTTT.

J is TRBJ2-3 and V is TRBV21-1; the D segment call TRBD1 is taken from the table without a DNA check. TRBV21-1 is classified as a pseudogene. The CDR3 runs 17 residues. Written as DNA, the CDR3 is TGTGCCAGCAGCAAAGTTAGGTGGCAGGGGATCGCAGATACGCAGTATTTT. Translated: CASSKVRWQGIADTQYF.

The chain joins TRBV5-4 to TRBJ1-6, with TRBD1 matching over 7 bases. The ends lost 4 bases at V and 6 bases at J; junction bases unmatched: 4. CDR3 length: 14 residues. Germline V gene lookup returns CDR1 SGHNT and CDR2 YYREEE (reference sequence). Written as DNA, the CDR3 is TGTGCCAGCAGCCAAGGGACAGCTAATTCACCCCTCCACTTT. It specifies CASSQGTANSPLHF.

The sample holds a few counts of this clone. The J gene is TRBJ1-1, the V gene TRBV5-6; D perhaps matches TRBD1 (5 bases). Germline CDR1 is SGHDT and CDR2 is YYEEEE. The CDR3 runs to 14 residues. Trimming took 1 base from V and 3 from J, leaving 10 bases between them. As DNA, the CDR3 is TGTGCCAGCAGCTTGTCGGGGGTGTACACTGAAGCTTTCTTT. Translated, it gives CASSLSGVYTEAFF.

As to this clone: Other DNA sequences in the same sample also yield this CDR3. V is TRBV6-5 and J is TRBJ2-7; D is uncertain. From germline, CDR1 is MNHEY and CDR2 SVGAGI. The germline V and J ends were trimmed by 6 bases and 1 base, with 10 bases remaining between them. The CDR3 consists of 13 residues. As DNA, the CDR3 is TGTGCCAGCAGGAGAGACTTTTCCTACGAGCAGTACTTC. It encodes CASRRDFSYEQYF.

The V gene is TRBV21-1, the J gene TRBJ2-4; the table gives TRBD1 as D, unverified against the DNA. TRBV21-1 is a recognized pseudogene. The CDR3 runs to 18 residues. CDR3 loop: CASSSRRTGDLGKNIQYF. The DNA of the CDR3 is TGTGCCAGCAGCTCCCGGCGGACAGGGGATCTTGGCAAAAACATTCAGTACTTC.

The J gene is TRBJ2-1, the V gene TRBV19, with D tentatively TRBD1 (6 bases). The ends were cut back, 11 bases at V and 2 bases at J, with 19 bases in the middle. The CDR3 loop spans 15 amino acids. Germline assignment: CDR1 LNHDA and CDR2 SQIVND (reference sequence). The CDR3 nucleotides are TGTGCCTCCGGCTTACTGGGGGCTACCTACAATGAGCAGTTCTTC. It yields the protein CASGLLGATYNEQFF.

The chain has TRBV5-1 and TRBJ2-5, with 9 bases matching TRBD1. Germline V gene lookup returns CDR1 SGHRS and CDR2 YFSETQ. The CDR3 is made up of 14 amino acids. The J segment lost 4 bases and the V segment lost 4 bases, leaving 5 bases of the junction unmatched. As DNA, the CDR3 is TGCGCCAGCAGCGCCGGGACAGGGCCAGAGACCCAGTACTTC. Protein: CASSAGTGPETQYF.

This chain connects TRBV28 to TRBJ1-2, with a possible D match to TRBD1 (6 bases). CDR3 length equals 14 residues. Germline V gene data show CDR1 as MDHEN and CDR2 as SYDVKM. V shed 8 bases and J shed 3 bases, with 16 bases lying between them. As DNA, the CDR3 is TGTGCCAGCGGTCAACGCCAGGGGTACTATGGCTACACCTTC. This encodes CASGQRQGYYGYTF.